The next 29 T cell receptor beta chains were all read from a single sample in a study of T cells in Graves' hyperthyroidism and ophthalmopathy. RNA transcripts gave rise to amplified TCR beta CDR3 regions. When the TCR CDR3 underwent first-round RT-PCR, the HTBI primer set was used. Using its own MiXCR run on the multiplex PCR reads, TCRdb lists one record per CDR3 protein. Of nearly 600,000 distinct CDR3 sequences in the sample, 11% to 15% were seen once. The sample taken for sequencing was blood. The receptors derive from a woman aged 25 to 39 with Graves' hyperthyroidism that later progressed to Graves' ophthalmopathy.

This clonotype has a count of ten or more. The chain employs TRBV3-1 and TRBJ2-1; the D is unclear. Trimming pared 0 bases from V and 9 bases from J, leaving 6 bases between. This CDR3 is 12 amino acids long. CDR1 is LGHDT and CDR2 is YNNKEL in the germline V gene (reference sequence). CDR3: CASSQDQREQFF. The CDR3, as DNA: TGTGCCAGCAGCCAAGACCAGCGTGAGCAGTTCTTC.

This clonotype was observed many times. V gene TRBV7-2 combines with J gene TRBJ1-6; D might be TRBD1 (5 bases). V was trimmed by 5 bases and J by 7 bases, leaving 15 bases between them. This CDR3 is built from 15 residues. Germline CDR1 SGHTA, CDR2 FQGNSA. The CDR3 nucleotides read TGTGCCAGCAGCGTTGAGGCGGGGGGGAATTCACCCCTCCACTTT. Its protein product is CASSVEAGGNSPLHF.

This clonotype was seen a few times. This rearrangement joins TRBV10-3 to TRBJ2-2; TRBD2 is a possible D gene (6 bases). This CDR3 region has 15 residues. Germline assignment: CDR1 ENHRY and CDR2 SYGVKD. V was pared by 4 bases and J by 6 bases, with 15 bases between. CDR3: CAISGPGLPSGELFF. In nucleotides, the CDR3 is TGTGCCATCAGTGGGCCGGGACTTCCCTCCGGGGAGCTGTTTTTT.

At least ten counts were recorded for this clonotype. The chain is built from TRBV28 and TRBJ2-5, with 11 bases that match TRBD2. V was clipped by 6 bases and J by 5 bases; unmatched bases: 8. This CDR3 spans 15 amino acids. Germline loops: CDR1 MDHEN, CDR2 SYDVKM. As DNA, the CDR3 is TGTGCCAGCAGACCCACTAGCGGGAGCAGGGAGACCCAGTACTTC. Amino acid sequence: CASRPTSGSRETQYF.

This chain links TRBV5-1 with TRBJ2-2, with 8 bases aligning to TRBD1. V shed 3 bases, J shed 3 bases, and the junction held 7 bases outside the gene matches. Germline-derived CDR1 and CDR2 are SGHRS and YFSETQ. The CDR3 totals 16 residues. CDR3: CASSYPTGVDTGELFF. CDR3 DNA sequence: TGCGCCAGCAGCTACCCGACAGGGGTAGACACCGGGGAGCTGTTTTTT.

This clonotype showed up just a few times. This chain uses TRBV18 with TRBJ2-4; D gene uncertain. Trimming took off 2 bases at V and 4 bases at J, with 6 bases between the two ends. Germline V lookup: CDR1 KGHSH, CDR2 LQKENI. The CDR3 contains 13 residues. The CDR3 nucleotides are TGTGCCAGCTCACCAGCAGTGAAAAACATTCAGTACTTC. Translating it yields CASSPAVKNIQYF.

The V gene is TRBV6-1, the J gene TRBJ2-7; D gene unclear. The ends were cut back, 6 bases at V and 2 bases at J, with 11 bases in the middle. Germline CDR1 reads MNHNS; CDR2 reads SASEGT. The CDR3 sequence is 13 residues long. DNA of the CDR3: TGTGCCAGCAGGACGACACCTACCTACGAGCAGTACTTC. This gives the protein CASRTTPTYEQYF.

The genes are TRBV6-4 and TRBJ1-6, with a weak D call TRBD1 (6 bases). The V end was cut by 0 bases, the J end by 10 bases, with 13 bases between. The germline gives CDR1 MRHNA, CDR2 SNTAGT. The CDR3 totals 15 residues. CDR3 DNA sequence: TGTGCCAGCAGTGACTCGAACGGGGGCGAATCACCCCTCCACTTT. It is translated as CASSDSNGGESPLHF.

This clonotype was seen repeatedly, ten times or more. The rearrangement joins TRBV2 to TRBJ1-2; D is unclear. The V end was cut by 7 bases, the J end by 2 bases, with 11 bases between. The CDR3 sequence is 13 residues long. Germline lookup yields CDR1 SNHLY and CDR2 FYNNEI. The CDR3 DNA reads as TGTGCCAGCACCTTTGGGCAGAACTATGGCTACACCTTC. It encodes CASTFGQNYGYTF.

This clonotype was counted ten times or more. The chain is built from TRBV29-1 and TRBJ2-4; maybe TRBD2 (5 bases). Deletions cut 1 base from V and 3 bases from J, with 10 bases between. This CDR3 region has 14 residues. The germline V gene encodes CDR1 SQVTM and CDR2 ANQGSEA. The CDR3 coding sequence is TGCAGCGTTGAAGGAGGGTTGGACAAAAACATTCAGTACTTC. Translating gives CSVEGGLDKNIQYF. Full variable domain (missing parts from reference TRBV29-1 and TRBJ2-4): SAVISQKPSRDICQRGTSLTIQCQVDSQVTMMFWYRQQPGQSLTLIATANQGSEATYESGFVIDKFPISRPNLTFSTLTVSNMSPEDSSIYLCSVEGGLDKNIQYFGAGTRLSVL.

This clonotype was found many times. V usage is TRBV7-9 and J usage is TRBJ1-5, with 12 bases that match TRBD1. Trimming at V came to 3 bases and at J to 2 bases, leaving 5 bases not matched to a gene. In germline, CDR1 is SEHNR, CDR2 FQNEAQ (reference sequence). This CDR3 has 17 amino acids. This CDR3 is CASSFGTGGIGNQPQHF. CDR3 bases: TGTGCCAGCAGCTTCGGGACAGGGGGCATCGGCAATCAGCCCCAGCATTTT.

The chain has TRBV6-1 and TRBJ1-4; a possible D gene is TRBD1 (5 bases). Trimming shortened V by 8 bases and J by 8 bases, and 18 bases separated the two germline ends. Looked up from germline, CDR1 is MNHNS and CDR2 is SASEGT. The CDR3 sequence is 14 residues long. CDR3 region: CASHEGSSWEKLFF. CDR3 sequence (DNA): TGTGCCAGCCATGAGGGGAGTTCTTGGGAAAAACTGTTTTTT.

This clonotype was seen a few times. The rearrangement uses TRBV11-3 and TRBJ2-1; D uncertain. The CDR3 is made up of 15 amino acids. Germline lookup yields CDR1 SGHNT and CDR2 YENEEA. Trimming removed 0 bases at V and 10 bases at J, with 16 bases between. The CDR3 spells CASSLDLLRGGEQFF. As DNA, the CDR3 is TGTGCCAGCAGCTTAGATCTTTTAAGAGGTGGGGAGCAGTTCTTC.

This clonotype was picked up a small number of times. This chain links TRBV19 with TRBJ1-6, with D maybe TRBD1 (6 bases). Germline assignment: CDR1 LNHDA and CDR2 SQIVND (reference sequence). CDR3 length: 13 residues. V shed 10 bases and J shed 4 bases, with 11 bases lying between them. CDR3 coding DNA: TGTGCCACCCTAGGGGGGTATAATTCACCCCTCCACTTT. Protein: CATLGGYNSPLHF.

In this sample, this clonotype turned up many times. CDR3 in DNA: TGTGCCAGCAGTTCCCTCACCGCAAATGAGCAGTTCTTC. This encodes CASSSLTANEQFF. The chain employs TRBV27 and TRBJ2-1; D is unclear. Germline-derived CDR1 and CDR2 are MNHEY and SMNVEV (reference sequence). The germline V and J ends were trimmed by 4 bases and 7 bases, with 11 bases remaining between them. This CDR3 comprises 13 residues.

The rearrangement links TRBV7-9 to TRBJ2-7; D gene ambiguous. V shed 7 bases and J shed 4 bases, with 8 bases lying between them. Germline CDR1 SEHNR, CDR2 FQNEAQ (reference sequence). The CDR3 runs 11 residues. Written as DNA, the CDR3 is TGTGCCAGCACCCCGATGTACGAGCAGTACTTC. As protein: CASTPMYEQYF.

This clonotype appeared many times. The chain carries TRBV29-1 and TRBJ2-5; 7 nucleotides match TRBD1. After removal of 4 bases from V and 4 bases from J, the junction contained 12 bases not matched to a gene. Germline V lookup: CDR1 SQVTM, CDR2 ANQGSEA. The length of the CDR3 is 15 residues. The CDR3 nucleotides are TGCAGCGTTGGGGGAAACAGGGGAGTTGGAGAGACCCAGTACTTC. This codes for CSVGGNRGVGETQYF.

This chain joins TRBV3-1 and TRBJ1-2; D might be TRBD1 (5 bases). The CDR3 is 12 residues long. V lost 7 bases, J lost 8 bases, and 14 bases lay in between. Germline V gene data show CDR1 as LGHDT and CDR2 as YNNKEL (reference sequence). CDR3 in DNA: TGTGCCAGCACCCGCCCAGGGAGCGGCTACACCTTC. Translation gives CASTRPGSGYTF.

This clonotype was seen ten or more times. The CDR3 is CASSIARDRLATQYF. CDR3 nucleotide sequence: TGTGCCAGTAGTATAGCCCGGGACCGCTTAGCTACCCAGTACTTC. J is TRBJ2-5 and V is TRBV19; the D gene could be TRBD1 or TRBD2 (5 bases each). The CDR3 extends over 15 amino acids. Germline CDR1 LNHDA, CDR2 SQIVND (reference sequence). Between the trimmed V and J ends, which lost 1 base and 8 bases, there was a span of 17 bases. Based on the CDR3 plus reference TRBV19 and TRBJ2-5, the full variable domain is DGGITQSPKYLFRKEGQNVTLSCEQNLNHDAMYWYRQDPGQGLRLIYYSQIVNDFQKGDIAEGYSVSREKKESFPLTVTSAQKNPTAFYLCASSIARDRLATQYFGPGTRLLVL.

The chain uses TRBV11-3 and TRBJ2-6; tentatively, D is TRBD2 (6 bases). The ends were cut back, 7 bases at V and 0 bases at J, with 7 bases in the middle. CDR1 is SGHNT, CDR2 YENEEA, per germline. The CDR3 is made up of 14 amino acids. CDR3 sequence reads: CASTGGSGANVLTF. The DNA for the CDR3 is TGTGCCAGCACCGGGGGCTCTGGGGCCAACGTCCTGACTTTC.

In this sample, this clonotype turned up many times. V and J are TRBV6-1 and TRBJ2-2, with 11 bases fitting TRBD2. CDR1 is MNHNS and CDR2 is SASEGT in the germline V gene. The CDR3 consists of 14 residues. Trimming removed 10 bases from V and 5 bases from J; junction bases left unmatched: 6. The CDR3 spells CAITSGRGTGELFF. For the CDR3, the DNA is TGTGCCATCACTAGCGGGAGAGGGACCGGGGAGCTGTTTTTT.

This clonotype occurred a few times. The chain combines TRBV27 with TRBJ2-2; D call uncertain. V lost 3 bases and J 5 bases, leaving 7 bases between the germline ends. There are 13 residues in the CDR3. The V gene's germline CDR1 is MNHEY and CDR2 SMNVEV (reference sequence). CDR3 amino acids: CASSFRWTGELFF. Written as DNA, the CDR3 is TGTGCCAGCAGTTTCCGTTGGACCGGGGAGCTGTTTTTT.

The chain joins TRBV10-1 to TRBJ2-1, with no clear D. Germline V lookup: CDR1 WNHNN, CDR2 SYGVQD (reference sequence). V was shortened by 3 bases and J by 8 bases, with 14 bases between the two germline ends. The CDR3 spans 14 residues. The CDR3 region has the DNA TGCGCCAGCAGTGACAACCTCGTTGACCATGAGCAGTTCTTC. Translating it yields CASSDNLVDHEQFF.

This clonotype was recorded many times. V gene TRBV18 combines with J gene TRBJ1-1; D not resolved. Germline-derived CDR1 and CDR2 are KGHSH and LQKENI. The CDR3 covers 13 residues. V was trimmed by 3 bases and J by 4 bases, leaving 9 bases between them. CDR3 DNA: TGTGCCAGCTCACCGTCCTCAAGCACTGAAGCTTTCTTT. As protein: CASSPSSSTEAFF.

At least ten counts were recorded for this clonotype. The chain uses TRBV6-1 and TRBJ2-1; 7 positions match TRBD1. The ends lost 3 bases at V and 7 bases at J; junction bases unmatched: 9. The V gene's germline CDR1 is MNHNS and CDR2 SASEGT. The CDR3 is made up of 15 amino acids. Here the CDR3 DNA reads TGTGCCAGCAGTGAGGCGACAGGGTCTGTAAATGAGCAGTTCTTC. Translation: CASSEATGSVNEQFF.

This clonotype has a count of ten or more. The V and J genes are TRBV6-5 and TRBJ1-5; 9 positions match TRBD1. The CDR3 runs 15 residues. Germline V gives CDR1 MNHEY, CDR2 SVGAGI. V lost 0 bases, J lost 4 bases, and 1 base stayed unmatched. CDR3 loop: CASSYSGQGNQPQHF. The CDR3 nucleotides are TGTGCCAGCAGTTACTCCGGACAGGGGAATCAGCCCCAGCATTTT.

This clonotype appeared many times. The chain carries TRBV18 and TRBJ2-5; 7 nucleotides agree with TRBD2. Unmatched junction bases numbered 5, after V lost 5 bases and J lost 2 bases. Germline V CDR1 and CDR2: KGHSH, LQKENI. The CDR3 spans 14 residues. The CDR3 sequence: CASSKRLAQETQYF. The CDR3 DNA is TGTGCCAGCTCAAAAAGACTAGCTCAAGAGACCCAGTACTTC.

This clonotype was observed many times. This chain connects TRBV3-1 to TRBJ2-1; TRBD1 matches at 9 bases. From germline, CDR1 is LGHDT and CDR2 YNNKEL (reference sequence). This CDR3 region has 15 residues. Trimming cost V 0 bases and J 7 bases; bases outside gene matches: 4. CDR3 loop: CASSQEGQGGNEQFF. The CDR3 nucleotides read TGTGCCAGCAGCCAAGAGGGACAGGGAGGGAATGAGCAGTTCTTC.

This clonotype was found a few times. The chain recombines TRBV5-5 with TRBJ2-1; D is perhaps TRBD2 (6 bases). This CDR3 is built from 12 residues. V was trimmed by 5 bases and J by 16 bases, leaving 19 bases between them. CDR1 is SGHKS, CDR2 YYEKEE, per germline (reference sequence). CDR3 loop: CASSLEGRREFF. The CDR3 DNA is TGTGCCAGCAGTCTGGAGGGCAGGAGAGAATTCTTC.